The 20 T cell receptor beta chains presented below share a single source sample, sequenced in a study of blood T cell repertoires in COVID-19. Assay used: immunoSEQ multiplex PCR; TCRdb lists only in-frame clones, some missing. The sample lists 200,000 to 250,000 clones; roughly 83% were seen once. Material: PBMCs or T cells enriched from blood (not recorded which). The receptors here all came from a woman in her fifties or sixties who had recovered from COVID-19.

The chain recombines TRBV7-9 with TRBJ1-1; D is ambiguous. This CDR3 has 11 residues. Germline loops: CDR1 SEHNR, CDR2 FQNEAQ (reference sequence). V lost 4 bases to trimming and J lost 7 bases, with 7 bases between them. CDR3 bases: TGTGCCAGCAGCTCGGGAGGTGAAGCTTTCTTT. It specifies CASSSGGEAFF.

CDR3 coding DNA: TGCGCCAGCAGCTTAGGGAGCATCGGTAGGGAGACCCAGTACTTC. Protein sequence: CASSLGSIGRETQYF. This rearrangement joins TRBV5-1 to TRBJ2-5, with a tentative D call TRBD2 (5 bases). This CDR3 is 15 amino acids long. Trimming shortened V by 2 bases and J by 5 bases, and 16 bases separated the two germline ends. Germline assignment: CDR1 SGHRS and CDR2 YFSETQ.

The chain combines TRBV28 with TRBJ1-5; 10 bases are shared with TRBD1. This CDR3 spans 16 amino acids. Germline CDR1 MDHEN, CDR2 SYDVKM. After removal of 2 bases from V and 6 bases from J, the junction contained 7 bases not matched to a gene. The CDR3 loop is CASSLAGTGVIQPQHF. Here the CDR3 DNA reads TGTGCCAGCAGTTTAGCAGGGACAGGGGTGATTCAGCCCCAGCATTTT.

The J gene is TRBJ2-5, the V gene TRBV7-2; 11 nucleotides align to TRBD2. This CDR3 region has 19 residues. The V gene end was trimmed by 5 bases and the J gene end by 0 bases; junction bases not matched to a gene: 14. Germline loops: CDR1 SGHTA, CDR2 FQGNSA. This CDR3 is CASSPALGLAGKYQETQYF. For the CDR3, the DNA is TGTGCCAGCAGCCCAGCTCTAGGACTAGCGGGCAAGTACCAAGAGACCCAGTACTTC. Full variable domain (outside the CDR3, taken from reference TRBV7-2 and TRBJ2-5): GAGVSQSPSNKVTEKGKDVELRCDPISGHTALYWYRQSLGQGLEFLIYFQGNSAPDKSGLPSDRFSAERTGGSVSTLTIQRTQQEDSAVYLCASSPALGLAGKYQETQYFGPGTRLLVL.

This chain uses TRBV24-1 with TRBJ2-2; D ambiguous. The germline V gene encodes CDR1 KGHDR and CDR2 SFDVKD. CDR3 length: 14 residues. The V end was cut by 6 bases, the J end by 4 bases, with 11 bases between. The DNA for the CDR3 is TGTGCCACCAGTCCCCCCTCGGGCACCGGGGAGCTGTTTTTT. Translating it yields CATSPPSGTGELFF.

The chain couples TRBV4-3 to TRBJ2-3; 7 positions agree with TRBD2. V gave up 1 base and J gave up 1 base; unmatched junction bases: 5. Per germline, CDR1 LGHNA and CDR2 YSLEER. There are 16 residues in the CDR3. The DNA for the CDR3 is TGCGCCAGCAGCCAAGTTGTGGGGAGGGGCACAGATACGCAGTATTTT. Amino acid sequence: CASSQVVGRGTDTQYF.

This clone was counted many times. The rearrangement links TRBV4-1 to TRBJ2-1; D ambiguous. Trimming took 0 bases from V and 0 from J, leaving 6 bases between them. This CDR3 region has 15 residues. Germline-derived CDR1 and CDR2 are MGHRA and YSYEKL. The CDR3 loop reads CASSQEVASYNEQFF. As DNA, the CDR3 is TGCGCCAGCAGCCAAGAAGTAGCCTCCTACAATGAGCAGTTCTTC.

The chain joins TRBV19 to TRBJ2-3, with D possibly matching TRBD2 (5 bases). The germline gives CDR1 LNHDA, CDR2 SQIVND (reference sequence). The CDR3 is made up of 14 amino acids. With 6 bases removed from V and 2 bases from J, the gap between germline ends came to 12 bases. CDR3 nucleotide sequence: TGTGCCAGTAGCTCCCACGACTACACAGATACGCAGTATTTT. Its translation is CASSSHDYTDTQYF.

The genes are TRBV4-3 and TRBJ2-2; the match to TRBD1 covers 8 bases. The CDR3 length is 17 residues. V shed 0 bases, J shed 7 bases, and the junction held 10 bases outside the gene matches. Germline V gene lookup returns CDR1 LGHNA and CDR2 YSLEER. For the CDR3, the DNA is TGCGCCAGCAGCCAAGATTACTACCGGGGGACAGGCGGGGAGCTGTTTTTT. Its protein is CASSQDYYRGTGGELFF.

This chain joins TRBV6-5 and TRBJ1-2; D gene unclear. The CDR3 spans 13 residues. V was clipped by 6 bases and J by 5 bases, with 13 bases between them. In germline, CDR1 is MNHEY, CDR2 SVGAGI. In nucleotides, the CDR3 is TGTGCCAGCAGACCATCTAGTCCGTATGGCTACACCTTC. Residues: CASRPSSPYGYTF.

The rearrangement joins TRBV10-3 to TRBJ2-7; maybe TRBD1 (5 bases). Germline CDR1 is ENHRY and CDR2 is SYGVKD. Trimming removed 3 bases from V and 1 base from J, with 10 bases in between. The CDR3 is 14 amino acids. The CDR3 sequence is CAISDFDSSYEQYF. In DNA form, the CDR3 reads TGTGCCATCAGTGATTTCGACAGTTCCTACGAGCAGTACTTC.

The rearrangement links TRBV25-1 to TRBJ2-3; tentatively, D is TRBD1 (6 bases). CDR1 and CDR2 from the germline V gene are MGHDK and SYGVNS. Trimming took 3 bases from V and 4 from J, leaving 14 bases between them. This CDR3 comprises 15 residues. The CDR3 nucleotides read TGTGCCAGCAGTGATATGTACAGGGTGTCAGATACGCAGTATTTT. Translating gives CASSDMYRVSDTQYF.

This clone has just one count. This sequence joins TRBV11-3 and TRBJ2-1; TRBD1 agrees at 9 bases. The CDR3 runs to 15 residues. Unmatched junction bases numbered 5, after V lost 5 bases and J lost 3 bases. Germline assignment: CDR1 SGHNT and CDR2 YENEEA. CDR3 in DNA: TGTGCCAGCAGCCAGGGACAGGGAGACTACAATGAGCAGTTCTTC. Translated, it gives CASSQGQGDYNEQFF.

The chain combines TRBV19 with TRBJ1-5, with unresolved D. This CDR3 has 14 residues. The V gene lost 9 bases and the J gene lost 2 bases, with 14 bases spanning the gap. Germline V lookup: CDR1 LNHDA, CDR2 SQIVND (reference sequence). The CDR3 bases are TGTGCCAGCAGGAACCCCGGGGGCAATCAGCCCCAGCATTTT. It codes for CASRNPGGNQPQHF.

The table lists this clone with a few counts. The rearrangement uses TRBV4-3 and TRBJ1-4, with 9 bases lining up with TRBD1. The junction had 9 bases not matched to a gene; V was cut back by 3 bases and J by 7 bases. Germline V gives CDR1 LGHNA, CDR2 YSLEER. The CDR3 is made up of 16 amino acids. The CDR3 spells CASSQGPGQGGEKLFF. Here the CDR3 DNA reads TGCGCCAGCAGCCAGGGACCGGGACAGGGAGGTGAAAAACTGTTTTTT.

The chain uses TRBV10-3 and TRBJ2-7; D is perhaps TRBD2 (6 bases). Germline V gives CDR1 ENHRY, CDR2 SYGVKD. Trimming left V 0 bases short and J 5 bases short, with 14 bases between. The CDR3 spans 15 residues. The chain's CDR3 is CAISESSSVTDEQYF. CDR3 bases: TGTGCCATCAGTGAGTCTTCTAGCGTCACCGACGAGCAGTACTTC.

This rearrangement joins TRBV20-1 to TRBJ2-5; 7 positions agree with TRBD1. This CDR3 has 11 amino acids. The germline gives CDR1 DFQATT, CDR2 SNEGSKA (reference sequence). J was trimmed by 2 bases and V by 8 bases; bases with no gene match: 2. The CDR3 DNA reads TGCAGTAGGGACAGACAAGAGACCCAGTACTTC. Translating it yields CSRDRQETQYF.

V and J are TRBV5-4 and TRBJ1-2; 9 bases map to TRBD1. The CDR3 sequence is 14 residues long. V was clipped by 4 bases and J by 8 bases; unmatched bases: 9. CDR1 SGHNT and CDR2 YYREEE come from the germline V gene (reference sequence). CDR3: CASSIQGAASGYTF. DNA for the CDR3: TGTGCCAGCAGCATACAGGGGGCCGCCTCGGGCTACACCTTC.

The genes are TRBV4-2 and TRBJ2-1; 7 bases align to TRBD1. The CDR3 length is 16 residues. With 3 bases clipped from V and 0 bases from J, the junction kept 5 bases outside the gene matches. Looked up from germline, CDR1 is LGHNA and CDR2 is YNFKEQ. CDR3 DNA sequence: TGTGCCAGCAGCCATAAGGGGGCCAGCTCCTACAATGAGCAGTTCTTC. Translation: CASSHKGASSYNEQFF.

This chain connects TRBV7-9 to TRBJ1-5, with D perhaps matching TRBD1 (6 bases). The germline V and J ends were trimmed by 5 bases and 6 bases, with 23 bases remaining between them. CDR1 is SEHNR, CDR2 FQNEAQ, per germline (reference sequence). The CDR3 spans 17 residues. The CDR3 DNA reads TGTGCCAGCAGCCCCTCCGAGGGACAAATGTTCAGTCAGCCCCAGCATTTT. This translates into CASSPSEGQMFSQPQHF.